Below are 16 T cell receptor beta chains sequenced from a single sample in a study of OX40 agonist ivuxolimab in advanced cancers. Profiled with immunoSEQ multiplex PCR; TCRdb holds only in-frame clones, not every one. In the table there are some 59,000 clones, about 90% of which are singletons. Sequencing used CD4+ or CD8+ T cells sorted from blood, obtained in a trial of the OX40 agonist ivuxolimab. These receptors were collected from an adult with an advanced solid tumor such as melanoma, head and neck, liver or kidney cancer.

The rearrangement joins TRBV27 to TRBJ2-4; 7 positions match TRBD1. The V gene end was trimmed by 8 bases and the J gene end by 0 bases; junction bases not matched to a gene: 13. Germline CDR1 and CDR2: MNHEY and SMNVEV (reference sequence). The CDR3 extends over 17 amino acids. The CDR3 DNA is TGTGCCAGCCAAGACAGGGTGCAAGTTCGAGCCAAAAACATTCAGTACTTC. Encoded protein: CASQDRVQVRAKNIQYF.

The V gene is TRBV4-1, the J gene TRBJ2-3; tentatively, D is TRBD2 (6 bases). Germline loops: CDR1 MGHRA, CDR2 YSYEKL. With 1 base removed from V and 4 bases from J, the gap between germline ends came to 15 bases. The CDR3 runs to 16 residues. The CDR3 DNA sequence: TGCGCCAGCAGCCAAGGCGGGATAGCGAGGGCAGATACGCAGTATTTT. Residues: CASSQGGIARADTQYF.

V gene TRBV5-1 combines with J gene TRBJ2-3; D not certain. V was shortened by 0 bases and J by 9 bases, with 20 bases between the two germline ends. This CDR3 is 16 amino acids long. Per germline, CDR1 SGHRS and CDR2 YFSETQ. The CDR3 bases are TGCGCCAGCAGCTTGGCCGCGAGCTCGTCAATAGAGACGCAGTATTTT. Its protein is CASSLAASSSIETQYF.

The CDR3 sequence: CASSIGPNGGNEQFF. CDR3 nucleotides: TGTGCCAGTAGTATAGGTCCAAACGGGGGTAATGAGCAGTTCTTC. The gene calls are TRBV19 and TRBJ2-1, with a weak D call TRBD2 (6 bases). Trimming took 1 base from V and 7 from J, leaving 14 bases between them. In germline, CDR1 is LNHDA, CDR2 SQIVND (reference sequence). This CDR3 is 15 amino acids long.

This chain links TRBV10-1 with TRBJ2-7, with TRBD2 identical over 10 bases. CDR1 and CDR2 (germline): WNHNN, SYGVQD (reference sequence). The CDR3 consists of 15 residues. The junction had 4 bases not matched to a gene; V was cut back by 3 bases and J by 2 bases. CDR3 region: CASSDPSGSTYEQYF. CDR3 nucleotide sequence: TGCGCCAGCAGTGATCCTAGCGGGAGTACCTACGAGCAGTACTTC.

J is TRBJ1-1 and V is TRBV9; D gene unclear. This CDR3 comprises 15 residues. V shed 0 bases and J shed 5 bases, with 14 bases lying between them. Germline V gene sequence: CDR1 SGDLS, CDR2 YYNGEE. The CDR3 sequence: CASSVASGFGTEAFF. The CDR3 nucleotides are TGTGCCAGCAGCGTAGCCTCGGGGTTTGGGACTGAAGCTTTCTTT.

The chain has TRBV7-2 and TRBJ2-2; D uncertain. The CDR3 has 17 residues. V was pared by 1 base and J by 4 bases, with 16 bases between. CDR1 SGHTA and CDR2 FQGNSA come from the germline V gene. The CDR3 sequence is CASSLELGRRVTGELFF. The CDR3 DNA is TGTGCCAGCAGCTTAGAGTTGGGCAGGAGAGTCACCGGGGAGCTGTTTTTT.

V usage is TRBV6-5 and J usage is TRBJ2-1, with 9 bases lining up with TRBD1. In germline, CDR1 is MNHEY, CDR2 SVGAGI. V gave up 5 bases and J gave up 2 bases; unmatched junction bases: 4. This CDR3 has 15 amino acids. The CDR3, as DNA: TGTGCCAGCAGTCGCGACAGGGGGGCCTACAATGAGCAGTTCTTC. Amino acid sequence: CASSRDRGAYNEQFF.

This sequence joins TRBV4-1 and TRBJ1-2; D is undetermined. There are 16 residues in the CDR3. With 0 bases removed from V and 2 bases from J, the gap between germline ends came to 13 bases. The germline V gene has CDR1 MGHRA and CDR2 YSYEKL. CDR3 region: CASSQDTASLNYGYTF. The CDR3 DNA reads TGCGCCAGCAGCCAAGATACGGCCTCCCTCAACTATGGCTACACCTTC.

This chain links TRBV5-4 with TRBJ2-3; possibly TRBD2 for D (6 bases). Looked up from germline, CDR1 is SGHNT and CDR2 is YYREEE (reference sequence). Trimming took 4 bases from V and 3 from J, leaving 18 bases between them. This CDR3 contains 16 residues. As DNA, the CDR3 is TGTGCCAGCAGCGGTAGCGGAACGGGGTATACAGATACGCAGTATTTT. Protein: CASSGSGTGYTDTQYF.

The rearrangement uses TRBV15 and TRBJ2-4; D unclear. Trimming left V 6 bases short and J 9 bases short, with 15 bases between. The CDR3 is made up of 13 amino acids. Germline V gene sequence: CDR1 LNHNV, CDR2 YYDKDF (reference sequence). The CDR3 sequence: CATRYSPDPIQYF. The CDR3 region has the DNA TGTGCCACCAGATACAGCCCCGACCCCATTCAGTACTTC.

The chain employs TRBV7-9 and TRBJ1-2; no reliable D call. The ends were cut back, 4 bases at V and 5 bases at J, with 20 bases in the middle. The CDR3 has 16 residues. The germline gives CDR1 SEHNR, CDR2 FQNEAQ (reference sequence). CDR3 in amino acids: CASSSTAGGASYGYTF. CDR3 DNA: TGTGCCAGCAGCTCTACCGCAGGCGGCGCCTCTTATGGCTACACCTTC.

V and J are TRBV6-5 and TRBJ2-7, with TRBD2 matching over 10 bases. Germline V gives CDR1 MNHEY, CDR2 SVGAGI. The CDR3 spans 14 residues. J gave up 5 bases and V 6 bases, and 7 bases lay outside the gene matches. CDR3 amino acids: CASRQAGGPHEQYF. CDR3 nucleotides: TGTGCCAGCAGACAAGCGGGAGGGCCTCACGAGCAGTACTTC.

The genes are TRBV11-1 and TRBJ1-1; D is unclear. CDR1 SGHAT and CDR2 FQDESV come from the germline V gene (reference sequence). The CDR3 spans 13 residues. V lost 1 base, J lost 3 bases, and 6 bases lay in between. The CDR3 nucleotides read TGTGCCAGCAGCTTAGAACCTCACACTGAAGCTTTCTTT. Its protein is CASSLEPHTEAFF.

This chain links TRBV5-5 with TRBJ2-3; TRBD1 is a possible D gene (6 bases). V was shortened by 4 bases and J by 1 base, with 13 bases between the two germline ends. The CDR3 length is 15 residues. Germline V lookup: CDR1 SGHKS, CDR2 YYEKEE (reference sequence). DNA of the CDR3: TGTGCCAGCAGCAACAGGGTGGGGGGCACAGATACGCAGTATTTT. Encoded protein: CASSNRVGGTDTQYF.

This clone was counted a single time. CDR3 DNA: TGCGCCAGCAGCTTGAGAGGGGAGGGAGCCAAAAACATTCAGTACTTC. Its protein product is CASSLRGEGAKNIQYF. The V call is TRBV5-1, the J call TRBJ2-4; 7 nucleotides match TRBD2. The germline CDR1 and CDR2 sequences are SGHRS and YFSETQ. This CDR3 is built from 16 residues. Trimming cost V 1 base and J 0 bases; bases outside gene matches: 4. The full variable domain, completed using reference TRBV5-1 and TRBJ2-4, is KAGVTQTPRYLIKTRGQQVTLSCSPISGHRSVSWYQQTPGQGLQFLFEYFSETQRNKGNFPGRFSGRQFSNSRSEMNVSTLELGDSALYLCASSLRGEGAKNIQYFGAGTRLSVL.